This is a list of T cell receptor beta chains from one sample in a study of cytomegalovirus exposure and HLA in healthy donors. Assay used: immunoSEQ multiplex PCR; TCRdb lists only in-frame clones, some missing. The sample holds about 150,000 clones; approximately 72% are singletons and the top ten take about 2.6%. Specimen: PBMCs. The receptors come from a man younger than 35 in good health and CMV-seronegative. The CDR3 runs from the conserved cysteine through the conserved F or W. A D gene is named only where the DNA matches it firmly. Part of the rows lack a size; the others show once, few, many or a class for expanded clones.

abundance,d_gene,v_gene,j_gene,CDR3aa,CDR3nt
NA,NA,TRBV29-1,TRBJ1-2,CSVPRWENYGYTF,TGCAGCGTCCCCAGGTGGGAGAACTATGGCTACACCTTC
once,NA,TRBV6-6,TRBJ1-2,CASKLYGYTF,TGTGCCAGCAAACTGTATGGCTACACCTTC
few,TRBD1,TRBV6-1,TRBJ2-4,CASSERPGGANKNIQYF,TGTGCCAGCAGTGAACGCCCAGGGGGCGCAAACAAAAACATTCAGTACTTC
NA,NA,TRBV4-2,TRBJ1-1,CASSQDGSEGLNTEAFF,TGTGCCAGCAGCCAAGATGGGTCGGAGGGTCTGAACACTGAAGCTTTCTTT
NA,NA,TRBV6-5,TRBJ1-5,CASRVTGPSNQPQHF,TGTGCCAGCAGGGTAACAGGACCTAGCAATCAGCCCCAGCATTTT
NA,NA,TRBV4-1,TRBJ1-1,CASSQAHAVEGVTEAFF,TGCGCCAGCAGCCAAGCGCACGCCGTCGAAGGGGTCACTGAAGCTTTCTTT
NA,NA,TRBV28,TRBJ2-2,CASSLYRDTGELFF,TGTGCCAGCAGTTTGTACAGGGACACCGGGGAGCTGTTTTTT
NA,NA,TRBV21-1,TRBJ2-3,CASSKDGTSGGHTDTQYF,TGTGCCAGCAGCAAAGACGGGACTAGCGGGGGGCACACAGATACGCAGTATTTT
NA,TRBD1,TRBV10-3,TRBJ1-1,CAINSGQGAGTEAFF,TGTGCCATCAATTCGGGACAGGGGGCTGGTACTGAAGCTTTCTTT
NA,TRBD1,TRBV5-1,TRBJ2-1,CASSVAQGAYNEQFF,TGCGCCAGCAGCGTGGCACAGGGGGCCTACAATGAGCAGTTCTTC
NA,TRBD2,TRBV7-3,TRBJ2-1,CASSSGTSGAGEQFF,TGTGCCAGCAGCTCTGGGACTAGCGGGGCGGGTGAGCAGTTCTTC
NA,NA,TRBV19,TRBJ1-1,CASSIDRGYSSDTEAFF,TGTGCCAGTAGTATAGACAGGGGTTATTCGTCCGACACTGAAGCTTTCTTT
NA,NA,TRBV7-9,TRBJ2-6,CAAEEGLLSGANGLTF,TGTGCGGCGGAGGAGGGCCTTCTCTCTGGGGCCAACGGCCTGACTTTC
NA,NA,TRBV6-5,TRBJ2-7,CASSYAREYEQYF,TGTGCCAGCAGTTACGCCAGGGAATACGAGCAGTACTTC
NA,NA,TRBV4-1,TRBJ1-6,CASSHYGSSPLHF,TGCGCCAGCAGCCATTACGGTTCGTCGCCCCTCCACTTT
NA,TRBD1,TRBV5-1,TRBJ2-1,CASSLGTGGNEQFF,TGCGCCAGCAGCTTGGGGACAGGAGGCAATGAGCAGTTCTTC
NA,TRBD2,TRBV7-3,TRBJ2-1,CASSLRASGGYEDYNEQFF,TGTGCCAGCAGCTTAAGGGCTAGCGGGGGGTACGAAGATTACAATGAGCAGTTCTTC
NA,TRBD2,TRBV27,TRBJ2-3,CASSLDWRGGPADTQYF,TGTGCCAGCAGTTTAGACTGGCGGGGGGGCCCCGCAGATACGCAGTATTTT
NA,TRBD1,TRBV4-1,TRBJ1-4,CASSQAWTGNEKLFF,TGCGCCAGCAGCCAGGCCTGGACAGGGAATGAAAAACTGTTTTTT
NA,NA,TRBV5-1,TRBJ1-1,CASSSGNTGLTEAFF,TGCGCCAGCAGCTCCGGTAATACAGGGCTCACTGAAGCTTTCTTT
NA,TRBD1,TRBV10-2,TRBJ1-2,CASSVDRVNYGYTF,TGCGCCAGCAGTGTGGACAGGGTCAACTATGGCTACACCTTC
NA,NA,TRBV7-2,TRBJ2-1,CASSLESVYNEQFF,TGTGCCAGCAGCTTAGAGTCAGTATACAATGAGCAGTTCTTC
NA,NA,TRBV7-9,TRBJ1-3,CASSPLTGGAGNTIYF,TGTGCCAGCAGCCCCTTGACAGGCGGAGCTGGAAACACCATATATTTT
few,TRBD1,TRBV5-6,TRBJ2-5,CASSLLGQGKETQYF,TGTGCCAGCAGCTTGCTTGGACAGGGAAAAGAGACCCAGTACTTC
once,TRBD1,TRBV19,TRBJ1-2,CASSGDRASGYTF,TGTGCCAGTAGTGGGGACAGGGCCTCCGGCTACACCTTC
NA,NA,TRBV11-1,TRBJ1-1,CASSLGGGSAEAFF,TGTGCCAGCAGCTTAGGTGGGGGGTCAGCTGAAGCTTTCTTT
few,TRBD1,TRBV5-4,TRBJ1-1,CASSWDRGGTEAFF,TGTGCCAGCAGCTGGGACAGGGGTGGGACTGAAGCTTTCTTT
NA,NA,TRBV4-1,TRBJ1-4,CASQDTGTEKLFF,TGCGCCAGCCAGGATACAGGGACTGAAAAACTGTTTTTT
few,TRBD1,TRBV13,TRBJ2-3,CASSSTADRAITDTQYF,TGTGCCAGCAGTTCAACCGCGGACAGGGCGATAACAGATACGCAGTATTTT
NA,NA,TRBV5-5,TRBJ1-2,CASSLSGYGLWGYTF,TGTGCCAGCAGCTTGTCGGGGTATGGGCTTTGGGGCTACACCTTC
NA,TRBD1,TRBV7-3,TRBJ2-1,CASSTAYRGVNEQFF,TGTGCCAGCAGCACGGCTTACAGGGGGGTCAATGAGCAGTTCTTC
NA,TRBD1,TRBV19,TRBJ1-1,CASGATGSTEAFF,TGTGCCAGCGGTGCGACAGGGTCCACTGAAGCTTTCTTT
NA,TRBD2,TRBV2,TRBJ2-1,CASSDFGTSGGYNEQFF,TGTGCCAGCAGTGATTTTGGGACTAGCGGGGGATACAATGAGCAGTTCTTC
NA,TRBD1,TRBV15,TRBJ1-1,CATSNRDRGENTEAFF,TGTGCCACCAGCAACCGGGACAGGGGGGAGAACACTGAAGCTTTCTTT
NA,TRBD1,TRBV2,TRBJ1-4,CASSGQGAGEKLFF,TGTGCCAGCAGTGGACAGGGGGCGGGTGAAAAACTGTTTTTT
NA,TRBD1,TRBV28,TRBJ1-5,CASSLYAGGLVKQPQHF,TGTGCCAGCAGTTTATACGCAGGGGGCTTGGTTAAACAGCCCCAGCATTTT
NA,NA,TRBV5-1,TRBJ1-3,CASSPEGGTGNTIYF,TGCGCCAGCAGCCCGGAGGGGGGGACTGGAAACACCATATATTTT
few,NA,TRBV5-1,TRBJ1-2,CASSRDRPYGYTF,TGCGCCAGCAGCAGAGACAGGCCCTATGGCTACACCTTC
few,NA,TRBV5-1,TRBJ2-6,CASSSALGSGANGLTF,TGCGCCAGCAGCTCCGCTTTAGGCTCTGGGGCCAACGGCCTGACTTTC
NA,TRBD1,TRBV18,TRBJ2-7,CASSPRDRGAYEQYF,TGTGCCAGCTCACCGAGGGACAGGGGAGCCTACGAGCAGTACTTC
NA,TRBD1,TRBV7-2,TRBJ1-6,CASSLQGAGGSPLHF,TGTGCCAGCAGCCTACAGGGGGCAGGTGGTTCACCCCTCCACTTT
NA,NA,TRBV5-5,TRBJ1-2,CASSLQGQIYGYTF,TGTGCCAGCAGTTTGCAGGGGCAAATCTATGGCTACACCTTC
NA,NA,TRBV5-1,TRBJ2-4,CASSLDGDIQYF,TGCGCCAGCAGCTTGGACGGGGATATTCAGTACTTC
NA,NA,TRBV4-1,TRBJ2-1,CASSQEEGTHEQFF,TGCGCCAGCAGCCAAGAGGAGGGGACCCATGAGCAGTTCTTC
once,TRBD2,TRBV30,TRBJ2-1,CACSPGGPLGNEQFF,TGTGCCTGTTCCCCGGGGGGGCCCTTGGGGAATGAGCAGTTCTTC
NA,TRBD2,TRBV5-1,TRBJ2-5,CASTLQDAHGGETQYF,TGCGCCAGCACCTTACAGGACGCCCACGGGGGGGAGACCCAGTACTTC
NA,NA,TRBV7-8,TRBJ2-5,CASSRDKQETQYF,TGTGCCAGCAGCCGGGACAAACAAGAGACCCAGTACTTC
NA,NA,TRBV7-9,TRBJ1-1,CASKPGPPAFF,TGTGCCAGCAAACCGGGTCCTCCAGCTTTCTTT
NA,TRBD1,TRBV7-6,TRBJ2-5,CASSPRTGTKTQYF,TGTGCCAGCAGCCCTCGGACAGGGACGAAGACCCAGTACTTC
NA,TRBD2,TRBV2,TRBJ2-1,CASSEIRAGGPFF,TGTGCCAGCAGTGAAATTAGGGCGGGGGGGCCGTTCTTC
NA,NA,TRBV5-1,TRBJ2-2,CASSLAQGTGELFF,TGCGCCAGCAGCTTGGCCCAGGGAACCGGGGAGCTGTTTTTT
NA,TRBD1,TRBV19,TRBJ2-5,CASSGQGRETQYF,TGTGCCAGTAGTGGACAGGGGAGAGAGACCCAGTACTTC
once,TRBD1,TRBV10-3,TRBJ1-2,CAIPDREEGYGYTF,TGTGCCATCCCGGACAGGGAAGAGGGCTATGGCTACACCTTC
few,TRBD2,TRBV27,TRBJ2-4,CASSLWGGESKNIQYF,TGTGCCAGCAGTTTATGGGGGGGAGAGTCCAAAAACATTCAGTACTTC
NA,NA,TRBV2,TRBJ1-5,CASSPDNQPQHF,TGTGCCAGCAGTCCCGACAACCAGCCCCAGCATTTT
NA,NA,TRBV5-1,TRBJ2-3,CASSKQDTQYF,TGCGCCAGCTCAAAACAAGATACGCAGTATTTT
NA,TRBD2,TRBV7-9,TRBJ2-1,CASSLAWTSGGARGNEQFF,TGTGCCAGCAGCTTAGCGTGGACTAGCGGGGGGGCAAGGGGCAATGAGCAGTTCTTC
NA,NA,TRBV5-1,TRBJ1-2,CASTLSSGTNYGYTF,TGCGCCAGCACTTTGTCTAGCGGAACTAACTATGGCTACACCTTC
NA,TRBD2,TRBV4-1,TRBJ2-1,CASRGLLRGDEQFF,TGCGCCAGCAGGGGACTACTCCGAGGCGATGAGCAGTTCTTC